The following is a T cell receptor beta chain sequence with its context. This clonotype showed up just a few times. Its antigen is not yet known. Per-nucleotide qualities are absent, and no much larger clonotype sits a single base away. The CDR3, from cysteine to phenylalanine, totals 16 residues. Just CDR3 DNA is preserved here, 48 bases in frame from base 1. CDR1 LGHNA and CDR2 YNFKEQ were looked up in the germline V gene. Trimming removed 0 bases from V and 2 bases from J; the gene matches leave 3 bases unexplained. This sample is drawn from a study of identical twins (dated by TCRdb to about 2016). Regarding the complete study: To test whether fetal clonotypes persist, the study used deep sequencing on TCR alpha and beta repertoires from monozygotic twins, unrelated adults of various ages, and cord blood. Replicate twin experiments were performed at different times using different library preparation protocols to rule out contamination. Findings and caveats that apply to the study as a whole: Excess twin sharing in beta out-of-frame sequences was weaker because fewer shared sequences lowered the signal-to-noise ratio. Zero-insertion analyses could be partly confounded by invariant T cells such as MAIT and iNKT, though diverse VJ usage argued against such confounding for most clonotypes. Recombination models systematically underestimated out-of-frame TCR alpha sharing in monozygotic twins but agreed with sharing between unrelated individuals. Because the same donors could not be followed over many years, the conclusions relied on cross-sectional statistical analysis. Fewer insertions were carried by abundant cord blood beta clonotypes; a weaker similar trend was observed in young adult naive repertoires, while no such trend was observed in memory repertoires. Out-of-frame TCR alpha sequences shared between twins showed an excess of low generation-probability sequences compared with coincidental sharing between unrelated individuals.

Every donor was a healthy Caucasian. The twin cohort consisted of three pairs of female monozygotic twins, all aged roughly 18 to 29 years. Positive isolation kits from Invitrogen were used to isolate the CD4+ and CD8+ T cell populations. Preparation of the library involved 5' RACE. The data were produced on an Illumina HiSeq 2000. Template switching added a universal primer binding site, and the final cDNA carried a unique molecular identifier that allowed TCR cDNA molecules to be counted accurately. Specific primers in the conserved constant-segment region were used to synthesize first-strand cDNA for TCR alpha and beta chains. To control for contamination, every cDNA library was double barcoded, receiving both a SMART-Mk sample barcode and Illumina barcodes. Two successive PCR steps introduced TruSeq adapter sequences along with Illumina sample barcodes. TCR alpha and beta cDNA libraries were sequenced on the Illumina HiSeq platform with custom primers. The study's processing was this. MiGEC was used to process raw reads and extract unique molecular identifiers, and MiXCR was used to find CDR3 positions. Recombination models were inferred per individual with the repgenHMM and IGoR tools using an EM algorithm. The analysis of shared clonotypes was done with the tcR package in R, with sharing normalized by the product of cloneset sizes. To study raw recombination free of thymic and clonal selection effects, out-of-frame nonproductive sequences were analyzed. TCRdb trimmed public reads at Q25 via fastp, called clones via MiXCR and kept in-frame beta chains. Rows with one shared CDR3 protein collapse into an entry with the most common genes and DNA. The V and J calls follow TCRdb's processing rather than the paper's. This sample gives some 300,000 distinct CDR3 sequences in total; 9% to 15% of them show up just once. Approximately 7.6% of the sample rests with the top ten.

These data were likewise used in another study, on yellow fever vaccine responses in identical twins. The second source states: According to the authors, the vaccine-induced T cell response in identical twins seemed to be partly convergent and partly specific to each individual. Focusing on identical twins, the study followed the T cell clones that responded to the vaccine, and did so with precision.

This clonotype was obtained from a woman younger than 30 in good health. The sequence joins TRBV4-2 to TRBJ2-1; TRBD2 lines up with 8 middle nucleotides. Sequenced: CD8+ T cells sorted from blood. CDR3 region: CASSQELAVTYNEQFF. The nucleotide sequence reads TGTGCCAGCAGCCAAGAACTAGCGGTAACCTACAATGAGCAGTTCTTC.